The 32 T cell receptor beta chains presented below share a single source sample, sequenced in a study of identical twins. One entry per CDR3 protein, called by TCRdb with MiXCR from the 5' RACE reads. The sample has approximately 550,000 distinct CDR3 sequences, approximately 20% seen once. The sample was also linked to a second study, of yellow fever vaccine responses in identical twins.

The sample comprised CD4+ T cells sorted from blood. These receptors were taken from a woman younger than 30 in good health.

The chain carries TRBV10-3 and TRBJ2-1; D unresolved. From germline, CDR1 is ENHRY and CDR2 SYGVKD. This CDR3 contains 15 residues. The V end was cut by 5 bases, the J end by 2 bases, with 13 bases between. The CDR3, as DNA: TGTGCCATCAGTTCGTTGGGGTTCCCCTACAATGAGCAGTTCTTC. This codes for CAISSLGFPYNEQFF.

This clonotype came up a few times. This chain links TRBV10-3 with TRBJ1-6; no definite D call. Germline CDR1 reads ENHRY; CDR2 reads SYGVKD. The CDR3 has 13 amino acids. Trimming left V 5 bases short and J 7 bases short, with 9 bases between. The CDR3 protein is CAISPHENSPLHF. In DNA, the CDR3 is TGTGCCATCAGTCCACACGAGAATTCACCCCTCCACTTT.

This clonotype was seen more than once but under ten times. The rearrangement joins TRBV10-3 to TRBJ2-1; no definite D call. V was trimmed by 5 bases and J by 0 bases, leaving 11 bases between them. The CDR3 sequence is 15 residues long. The germline CDR1 and CDR2 sequences are ENHRY and SYGVKD. CDR3: CAISSSSSSYNEQFF. The CDR3 nucleotides read TGTGCCATCAGTTCCAGCAGTAGCTCCTACAATGAGCAGTTCTTC.

The chain has TRBV20-1 and TRBJ2-1; 7 bases are shared with TRBD1. Germline values: CDR1 DFQATT, CDR2 SNEGSKA (reference sequence). CDR3 length equals 11 residues. The junction had 3 bases not matched to a gene; V was cut back by 6 bases and J by 7 bases. The CDR3 bases are TGCAGTGCGGGACAGAGGAATGAGCAGTTCTTC. Residues: CSAGQRNEQFF.

The chain recombines TRBV10-3 with TRBJ2-2; TRBD1 might be the D (6 bases). The CDR3 sequence is 16 residues long. Germline-derived CDR1 and CDR2 are ENHRY and SYGVKD. V lost 8 bases and J 0 bases, leaving 16 bases between the germline ends. As DNA, the CDR3 is TGTGCCATCGGACTGGGGGCCATCGCGAACACCGGGGAGCTGTTTTTT. It specifies CAIGLGAIANTGELFF.

The chain uses TRBV11-2 and TRBJ2-1, with D uncertain. CDR3 size: 15 residues. The V gene lost 1 base and the J gene lost 1 base, with 8 bases spanning the gap. Germline lookup yields CDR1 SGHAT and CDR2 FQNNGV. DNA for the CDR3: TGTGCCAGCAGCTTAGCGTTTGGGTCCTACAATGAGCAGTTCTTC. Translated, it gives CASSLAFGSYNEQFF.

CDR3 DNA sequence: TGTGCCAGCAGTTACGATTTGGCGGGATCGGATGAGCAGTTCTTC. This encodes CASSYDLAGSDEQFF. The rearrangement uses TRBV6-5 and TRBJ2-1, with D possibly being TRBD2 (6 bases). Germline V CDR1 and CDR2: MNHEY, SVGAGI. The CDR3 spans 15 residues. The ends were cut back, 2 bases at V and 8 bases at J, with 16 bases in the middle.

This clonotype was found a few times. V and J are TRBV7-9 and TRBJ2-7, with D possibly TRBD2 on 6 matching bases. The CDR3 has 14 amino acids. Germline V gene data show CDR1 as SEHNR and CDR2 as FQNEAQ (reference sequence). The V end lost 2 bases, the J end lost 2 bases, and 10 bases lay between the germline ends. DNA of the CDR3: TGTGCCAGCAGCTTACGGGAGATAGCCTACGAGCAGTACTTC. Its protein is CASSLREIAYEQYF.

The chain uses TRBV15 and TRBJ2-1; D call uncertain. CDR1 and CDR2 (germline): LNHNV, YYDKDF (reference sequence). CDR3 size: 12 residues. V shed 10 bases and J shed 4 bases, with 11 bases lying between them. Written as DNA, the CDR3 is TGTGCCAGGCTTGGCGCGTACAATGAGCAGTTCTTC. Protein sequence: CARLGAYNEQFF.

This clonotype appeared a few times. V gene TRBV3-1 combines with J gene TRBJ2-3, with 7 bases lining up with TRBD2. CDR1 and CDR2 (germline): LGHDT, YNNKEL (reference sequence). This CDR3 has 14 amino acids. With 4 bases clipped from V and 2 bases from J, the junction kept 3 bases outside the gene matches. The CDR3 DNA reads as TGTGCCAGCAGCCGTAGCGGGTACACAGATACGCAGTATTTT. Translated: CASSRSGYTDTQYF.

This clonotype showed up just a few times. V is TRBV3-1 and J is TRBJ1-2; perhaps TRBD1 as D (6 bases). Germline CDR1 reads LGHDT; CDR2 reads YNNKEL (reference sequence). This CDR3 is 13 amino acids long. Trimming stripped 7 bases from V and 1 base from J, with 10 bases between. The CDR3, as DNA: TGTGCCAGCAACGACAGGTTTAACTATGGCTACACCTTC. It is translated as CASNDRFNYGYTF.

V and J are TRBV5-1 and TRBJ1-1; D might be TRBD1 (5 bases). The CDR3 contains 13 residues. The germline V gene has CDR1 SGHRS and CDR2 YFSETQ. V dropped 5 bases and J dropped 5 bases, with 13 bases sitting between them. The CDR3 protein is CASRPGWGTEAFF. CDR3 sequence (DNA): TGCGCCAGCAGGCCCGGTTGGGGGACTGAAGCTTTCTTT.

The chain carries TRBV11-2 and TRBJ2-3; 7 positions agree with TRBD2. This CDR3 has 15 amino acids. Germline V gives CDR1 SGHAT, CDR2 FQNNGV. V gave up 2 bases and J gave up 2 bases; unmatched junction bases: 4. In DNA, the CDR3 is TGTGCCAGCAGCTTACAGAGACTAGCCACAGATACGCAGTATTTT. This translates into CASSLQRLATDTQYF.

This rearrangement joins TRBV11-3 to TRBJ2-7; 10 nucleotides line up with TRBD2. V was pared by 2 bases and J by 2 bases, with 6 bases of the junction left unmatched. Germline V gene sequence: CDR1 SGHNT, CDR2 YENEEA. CDR3 length equals 16 residues. CDR3 bases: TGTGCCAGCAGCTTAAAGGGGACTAGCGAACCCTACGAGCAGTACTTC. It encodes CASSLKGTSEPYEQYF.

This CDR3 reads CASRGDSLLGGYTF. Written as DNA, the CDR3 is TGTGCCAGCAGAGGGGACAGTCTCTTAGGGGGCTACACCTTC. The V gene is TRBV27, the J gene TRBJ1-2; 7 bases align to TRBD1. Trimming removed 6 bases from V and 8 bases from J; junction bases left unmatched: 12. The germline V gene has CDR1 MNHEY and CDR2 SMNVEV (reference sequence). The CDR3 runs 14 residues.

This clonotype was seen only a few times. The V call is TRBV5-1, the J call TRBJ1-2; 12 bases agree with TRBD1. There are 16 residues in the CDR3. Germline-derived CDR1 and CDR2 are SGHRS and YFSETQ. With 8 bases clipped from V and 0 bases from J, the junction kept 8 bases outside the gene matches. The CDR3 bases are TGCGCCAGGGGGGACAGGGGGCGCCCTGCTAACTATGGCTACACCTTC. It codes for CARGDRGRPANYGYTF.

Only a few counts were recorded for this clonotype. One junction end does not reproduce the germline sequence, and a read error may be involved. The chain recombines TRBV11-2 with TRBJ2-1; 9 nucleotides align to TRBD1. CDR1 and CDR2 (germline): SGHAT, FQNNGV. There are 13 residues in the CDR3. This CDR3 is CASSLGNGQGRFF. For the CDR3, the DNA is TGTGCCAGCAGCTTAGGAAATGGACAGGGGAGGTTTTTC.

The chain links TRBV18 to TRBJ2-7; a weak D match, TRBD1 (5 bases). The CDR3 length is 12 residues. Germline CDR1 and CDR2: KGHSH and LQKENI. V gave up 5 bases and J gave up 7 bases, with 12 bases separating them. The CDR3 DNA sequence: TGTGCCAGCTCATCAACAGGCAAGGAGCAGTACTTC. Amino acid sequence: CASSSTGKEQYF.

V and J are TRBV10-3 and TRBJ2-3; TRBD2 matches 9 bases. The CDR3 is made up of 15 amino acids. Germline V gene data show CDR1 as ENHRY and CDR2 as SYGVKD. Trimming took 6 bases from V and 2 from J; bases not matched to a gene: 6. The DNA for the CDR3 is TGTGCCATCAGGGGGACTAGCCCTCTCACAGATACGCAGTATTTT. It is translated as CAIRGTSPLTDTQYF.

This clonotype was counted a few times. DNA of the CDR3: TGTGCCAGCAGTTTATCGGGGATGGGAATGGATACGCAGTATTTT. Its translation: CASSLSGMGMDTQYF. The chain employs TRBV12-3 or TRBV12-4 and TRBJ2-3, with D possibly being TRBD2 (5 bases). CDR3 length: 15 amino acids. V was clipped by 2 bases and J by 6 bases, with 15 bases between them.

The chain joins TRBV10-3 to TRBJ2-7, with TRBD1 matching over 9 bases. The CDR3 runs 15 residues. CDR1 is ENHRY and CDR2 is SYGVKD in the germline V gene. V lost 6 bases to trimming and J lost 3 bases; unmatched junction nucleotides: 9. The CDR3 sequence is CAISPGQGRDYEQYF. CDR3 nucleotides: TGTGCCATCAGCCCGGGACAGGGAAGGGACTACGAGCAGTACTTC.

The genes are TRBV20-1 and TRBJ2-7; 16 positions match TRBD2. The CDR3 is made up of 15 amino acids. Losses at the gene ends were 7 bases for V and 1 base for J; bases not matched to a gene: 4. Germline V gene sequence: CDR1 DFQATT, CDR2 SNEGSKA (reference sequence). CDR3 sequence reads: CSVGTSGRGSYEQYF. As DNA, the CDR3 is TGCAGTGTCGGGACTAGCGGGAGGGGTTCCTACGAGCAGTACTTC.

This clonotype has only a few counts. The V call is TRBV10-3, the J call TRBJ2-7; 7 nucleotides line up with TRBD2. This CDR3 region has 15 residues. Per germline, CDR1 ENHRY and CDR2 SYGVKD. With 2 bases clipped from V and 6 bases from J, the junction kept 10 bases outside the gene matches. The CDR3 DNA reads TGTGCCATCAGTGAGGGTCGCGGGAGTCCTCTCGAGCAGTACTTC. Encoded protein: CAISEGRGSPLEQYF.

The genes are TRBV5-5 and TRBJ1-5, with no clear D. In germline, CDR1 is SGHKS, CDR2 YYEKEE (reference sequence). This CDR3 has 15 residues. The ends were cut back, 3 bases at V and 8 bases at J, with 18 bases in the middle. DNA of the CDR3: TGTGCCAGCAGCTCACTCGGGGTTAACATAGAGCCCCAGCATTTT. Its translation is CASSSLGVNIEPQHF.

The chain uses TRBV28 and TRBJ2-2, with D possibly being TRBD1 (6 bases). V gave up 6 bases and J gave up 0 bases, with 11 bases separating them. The CDR3 has 15 residues. From germline, CDR1 is MDHEN and CDR2 SYDVKM. As DNA, the CDR3 is TGTGCCAGCAGAAGGACAGAAACGAACACCGGGGAGCTGTTTTTT. Protein sequence: CASRRTETNTGELFF.

The rearrangement joins TRBV29-1 to TRBJ2-3; TRBD1 agrees at 11 bases. Trimming removed 2 bases from V and 7 bases from J; junction bases left unmatched: 11. This CDR3 has 16 amino acids. The germline V gene has CDR1 SQVTM and CDR2 ANQGSEA. This CDR3 is CSVEPGADRGPYTQYF. Written as DNA, the CDR3 is TGCAGCGTTGAACCTGGCGCGGACAGGGGGCCATATACGCAGTATTTT.

This sequence joins TRBV20-1 and TRBJ2-5; possible D gene TRBD2, 5 bases. CDR1 is DFQATT and CDR2 is SNEGSKA in the germline V gene (reference sequence). V was cut by 6 bases and J by 1 base, with 15 bases left in between. This CDR3 region has 14 residues. CDR3: CSAIEPRGQETQYF. The CDR3 nucleotides are TGCAGTGCCATCGAACCTCGGGGCCAAGAGACCCAGTACTTC.

This chain uses TRBV10-3 with TRBJ1-2; no firm D call. V gave up 4 bases and J gave up 0 bases, with 12 bases separating them. This CDR3 is built from 15 residues. Germline V gives CDR1 ENHRY, CDR2 SYGVKD. The CDR3 is CAISAAARANYGYTF. The CDR3 nucleotides are TGTGCCATCAGTGCAGCGGCTCGGGCTAACTATGGCTACACCTTC.

This chain uses TRBV5-1 with TRBJ1-4; possibly TRBD1 for D (5 bases). CDR1 and CDR2 from the germline V gene are SGHRS and YFSETQ. The CDR3 consists of 14 residues. V was cut by 4 bases and J by 5 bases, with 12 bases left in between. CDR3 sequence: CASSPPGGNEKLFF. The CDR3 DNA follows: TGCGCCAGCAGCCCCCCCGGGGGAAATGAAAAACTGTTTTTT.

This clonotype was found a few times. Here the CDR3 reads CASNTGTGNGELFF. The CDR3 nucleotides are TGTGCCAGCAATACCGGGACAGGGAACGGGGAGCTGTTTTTT. The chain links TRBV7-8 to TRBJ2-2, with TRBD1 identical over 9 bases. Looked up from germline, CDR1 is SGHVS and CDR2 is FQNEAQ. The length of the CDR3 is 14 residues. The trim removed 7 bases at V and 7 bases at J, leaving 7 bases unmatched.

This clonotype was counted ten times or more. The chain carries TRBV18 and TRBJ2-3; D unclear. The CDR3 loop spans 13 amino acids. V shed 8 bases and J shed 0 bases, with 9 bases lying between them. Germline V gene data show CDR1 as KGHSH and CDR2 as LQKENI. CDR3 sequence: CASSPSSTDTQYF. As DNA, the CDR3 is TGTGCCAGCAGCCCATCTAGCACAGATACGCAGTATTTT. The variable domain in full, with the rest retrieved from reference TRBV18 and TRBJ2-3, is NAGVMQNPRHLVRRRGQEARLRCSPMKGHSHVYWYRQLPEEGLKFMVYLQKENIIDESGMPKERFSAEFPKEGPSILRIQQVVRGDSAAYFCASSPSSTDTQYFGPGTRLTVL.

This chain links TRBV6-5 with TRBJ1-6; TRBD1 matches 8 bases. Germline assignment: CDR1 MNHEY and CDR2 SVGAGI. There are 16 residues in the CDR3. J was trimmed by 7 bases and V by 0 bases; bases with no gene match: 5. CDR3 amino acids: CASSYSGQATNSPLHF. The CDR3 DNA reads TGTGCCAGCAGTTACTCGGGACAGGCCACCAATTCACCCCTCCACTTT.